Listed below are T cell receptor beta chains from one sample, sequenced in a study of blood T cell repertoires in COVID-19. The protocol was immunoSEQ multiplex PCR, while the TCRdb copy is restricted to in-frame clones and leaves out a portion. The sample comprises some 280,000 clones, about nine tenths of which are singletons, and approximately 3% rests with the top ten. Input material: peripheral blood. The receptors originated from a woman under 40 with active or convalescent COVID-19. Both conserved end residues are part of each CDR3. The D gene is left open where the match is weak. Rows give clone size only sometimes, using once, few, many, or a class for an expanded clone.

CDR3 length: 14
D gene: NA
V gene: TRBV21-1
clone size: NA
J gene: TRBJ2-1
CDR3 DNA: TGTGCCAGTGGACTAGCGGGGGGCATAAATGAGCAGTTCTTC
CDR3 protein: CASGLAGGINEQFF

CDR3 length: 14
D gene: NA
V gene: TRBV7-2
clone size: NA
J gene: TRBJ1-1
CDR3 DNA: TGTGCCAGCAGCTTAGTCAGGGCGAACACTGAAGCTTTCTTT
CDR3 protein: CASSLVRANTEAFF

CDR3 length: 19
D gene: NA
V gene: TRBV19
clone size: NA
J gene: TRBJ1-6
CDR3 DNA: TGTGCCAGTAGTATCAGGAATCGGGGACACCGGGACATCAATTCACCCCTCCACTTT
CDR3 protein: CASSIRNRGHRDINSPLHF

CDR3 length: 13
D gene: NA
V gene: TRBV27
clone size: NA
J gene: TRBJ1-1
CDR3 DNA: TGTGCCAGCAGCCTAGGGGCGAACACTGAAGCTTTCTTT
CDR3 protein: CASSLGANTEAFF

CDR3 length: 16
D gene: TRBD1
V gene: TRBV18
clone size: NA
J gene: TRBJ1-5
CDR3 DNA: TGTGCCAGCTCAACAACCGGGACAGGGCAAGGTCAGCCCCAGCATTTT
CDR3 protein: CASSTTGTGQGQPQHF

CDR3 length: 17
D gene: TRBD1
V gene: TRBV10-3
clone size: NA
J gene: TRBJ1-2
CDR3 DNA: TGTGCCATCAGTGAGTCGTTGGGGAGACAGGGGGATCATGGCTACACCTTC
CDR3 protein: CAISESLGRQGDHGYTF

CDR3 length: 13
D gene: TRBD1
V gene: TRBV7-2
clone size: NA
J gene: TRBJ2-5
CDR3 DNA: TGTGCCAGCACCGACAGGGGCGAGGAGACCCAGTACTTC
CDR3 protein: CASTDRGEETQYF

CDR3 length: 15
D gene: TRBD1
V gene: TRBV11-1
clone size: NA
J gene: TRBJ2-5
CDR3 DNA: TGTGCCAGCAGCTTAGGACAGGGGGACGGAGAGACCCAGTACTTC
CDR3 protein: CASSLGQGDGETQYF

CDR3 length: 13
D gene: NA
V gene: TRBV28
clone size: few
J gene: TRBJ1-5
CDR3 DNA: TGTGCCAGCTTGAGGTCAGGGAATCAGCCCCAGCATTTT
CDR3 protein: CASLRSGNQPQHF

CDR3 length: 17
D gene: TRBD2
V gene: TRBV7-2
clone size: NA
J gene: TRBJ2-4
CDR3 DNA: TGTGCCAGCAGCTTAGCGGCTAGCGGGGGGCCAGGGAACATTCAGTACTTC
CDR3 protein: CASSLAASGGPGNIQYF

CDR3 length: 16
D gene: NA
V gene: TRBV19
clone size: NA
J gene: TRBJ1-5
CDR3 DNA: TGTGCCAGTAGTATCCCCACAGGGACTAGCAATCAGCCCCAGCATTTT
CDR3 protein: CASSIPTGTSNQPQHF

CDR3 length: 14
D gene: TRBD1
V gene: TRBV11-3
clone size: once
J gene: TRBJ1-1
CDR3 DNA: TGTGCCAGCAGCGCCGGGACAGGGAGGGCTGAAGCTTTCTTT
CDR3 protein: CASSAGTGRAEAFF

CDR3 length: 13
D gene: NA
V gene: TRBV29-1
clone size: NA
J gene: TRBJ2-7
CDR3 DNA: TGCAGCGTTGAAGATAGGGGCCCCTACGAGCAGTACTTC
CDR3 protein: CSVEDRGPYEQYF

CDR3 length: 13
D gene: TRBD1
V gene: TRBV27
clone size: NA
J gene: TRBJ2-7
CDR3 DNA: TGTGCCAGCAGTTACAGGGGGCAACGGGAGCAGTACTTC
CDR3 protein: CASSYRGQREQYF

CDR3 length: 15
D gene: NA
V gene: TRBV6-5
clone size: NA
J gene: TRBJ2-2
CDR3 DNA: TGTGCCAGCAGGGAGGGGGCGGACCCCACCGGGGAGCTGTTTTTT
CDR3 protein: CASREGADPTGELFF

CDR3 length: 13
D gene: NA
V gene: TRBV3-1/TRBV3-2
clone size: NA
J gene: TRBJ1-2
CDR3 DNA: TGTGCCAGCAGCCAAGGGGGCAGGGCTGGCTACACCTTC
CDR3 protein: CASSQGGRAGYTF

CDR3 length: 14
D gene: TRBD1
V gene: TRBV27
clone size: NA
J gene: TRBJ1-6
CDR3 DNA: TGTGCCAGCACGCAGGACAGGGGCAGTTCACCCCTCCACTTT
CDR3 protein: CASTQDRGSSPLHF

CDR3 length: 13
D gene: TRBD2
V gene: TRBV29-1
clone size: NA
J gene: TRBJ2-3
CDR3 DNA: TGCAGTTGCGGGGGGTTGTACACAGATACGCAGTATTTT
CDR3 protein: CSCGGLYTDTQYF

CDR3 length: 19
D gene: TRBD2
V gene: TRBV6-2/TRBV6-3
clone size: NA
J gene: TRBJ2-1
CDR3 DNA: TGTGCCAGCAGTCGGGGACTAGCGGGGGGGATTAGCTCCTACAATGAGCAGTTCTTC
CDR3 protein: CASSRGLAGGISSYNEQFF

CDR3 length: 14
D gene: NA
V gene: TRBV9
clone size: NA
J gene: TRBJ1-1
CDR3 DNA: TGTGCCAGCAGCGTAAGTGTCGCTAGGACAGAAGCTTTCTTT
CDR3 protein: CASSVSVARTEAFF

CDR3 length: 13
D gene: NA
V gene: TRBV30
clone size: NA
J gene: TRBJ1-6
CDR3 DNA: TGTGCCTGGGTCATAGGGAGAAATTCACCCCTCCACTTT
CDR3 protein: CAWVIGRNSPLHF

CDR3 length: 14
D gene: TRBD2
V gene: TRBV6-1
clone size: NA
J gene: TRBJ2-7
CDR3 DNA: TGTGTCAGCAGTGAAGCAGCGGGGGGTCACGAGCAGTACTTC
CDR3 protein: CVSSEAAGGHEQYF

CDR3 length: 14
D gene: TRBD2
V gene: TRBV2
clone size: NA
J gene: TRBJ2-7
CDR3 DNA: TGTGCCAGCAGAACTAGCGGGGGGTTGCACGAGCAGTACTTC
CDR3 protein: CASRTSGGLHEQYF

CDR3 length: 13
D gene: NA
V gene: TRBV4-1
clone size: once
J gene: TRBJ1-6
CDR3 DNA: TGCGCCAGCAGCCAGGAGGTAACTTCACCCCTCCACTTT
CDR3 protein: CASSQEVTSPLHF

CDR3 length: 15
D gene: NA
V gene: TRBV28
clone size: NA
J gene: TRBJ1-5
CDR3 DNA: TGTGCCAGCAGTCCCGCCGGGGGAGCATACTCGCCCCAGCATTTT
CDR3 protein: CASSPAGGAYSPQHF

CDR3 length: 15
D gene: NA
V gene: TRBV7-7
clone size: NA
J gene: TRBJ2-3
CDR3 DNA: TGTGCTAGCAGCCCGAGCGGGCGCAGCACAGATACGCAGTATTTT
CDR3 protein: CASSPSGRSTDTQYF

CDR3 length: 15
D gene: NA
V gene: TRBV28
clone size: NA
J gene: TRBJ2-4
CDR3 DNA: TGTGCCAGCAGCCGAACGGGAATAGCCAAAAACATTCAGTACTTC
CDR3 protein: CASSRTGIAKNIQYF

CDR3 length: 16
D gene: TRBD1
V gene: TRBV9
clone size: once
J gene: TRBJ2-1
CDR3 DNA: TGTGCCAGCAGCGTTCGACAGGGGCAAAGAACGGGTGAGCAGTTCTTC
CDR3 protein: CASSVRQGQRTGEQFF

CDR3 length: 14
D gene: TRBD1
V gene: TRBV28
clone size: NA
J gene: TRBJ2-1
CDR3 DNA: TGTGCCAGCAGCCAAGTACAGGGGAACAATGAGCAGTTCTTC
CDR3 protein: CASSQVQGNNEQFF

CDR3 length: 14
D gene: NA
V gene: TRBV30
clone size: NA
J gene: TRBJ1-2
CDR3 DNA: TGTGCCTGGAGCCGTACCGGGTTCGGCTATGGCTACACCTTC
CDR3 protein: CAWSRTGFGYGYTF

CDR3 length: 14
D gene: TRBD1
V gene: TRBV10-3
clone size: NA
J gene: TRBJ1-1
CDR3 DNA: TGTGCCACTACTTACAGGGGGGCCAACACTGAAGCTTTCTTT
CDR3 protein: CATTYRGANTEAFF

CDR3 length: 14
D gene: TRBD1
V gene: TRBV18
clone size: NA
J gene: TRBJ2-3
CDR3 DNA: TGTGCCAGCTCACGGGACAGGGGCACAGATACGCAGTATTTT
CDR3 protein: CASSRDRGTDTQYF